Listed below are T cell receptor beta chains from one sample, sequenced in a study of T cells in Graves' hyperthyroidism and ophthalmopathy. MiXCR, applied by TCRdb to the multiplex PCR reads, yields one record per CDR3 protein. The sample consists of 640,000 or so distinct CDR3 sequences, 12% to 15% of them appearing once. Specimen: blood. These receptor sequences come from a woman aged 18-29 years with Graves' ophthalmopathy. CDR3s include the opening cysteine and the closing phenylalanine or tryptophan. The D gene is left open where the match is weak. A clone size is listed for some rows: how often the clone was seen (once, few, many), or a class if it is expanded.

J | V | size | D | DNA | CDR3
TRBJ2-3 | TRBV5-1 | many | . | TGCGCCAGCAGCTTGGTTCGTCTGGGATCGAGCACAGATACGCAGTATTTT | CASSLVRLGSSTDTQYF
TRBJ1-1 | TRBV5-5 | few | . | TGTGCCAGCAGCTGGATAATGAACACTGAAGCTTTCTTT | CASSWIMNTEAFF
TRBJ2-1 | TRBV11-3 | many | TRBD2 | TGTGCCAGCAGCACCTATAGCGGGAGGGTTTCCTACAATGAGCAGTTCTTC | CASSTYSGRVSYNEQFF
TRBJ2-1 | TRBV6-1 | many | TRBD2 | TGTGCCAGCAGTGAGAGGACTAGCGGGATAAATGAGCAGTTCTTC | CASSERTSGINEQFF
TRBJ1-6 | TRBV12-3/TRBV12-4 | many | . | TGTGCCAGCAGCCAGGACAGTTCTAATTCACCCCTCCACTTT | CASSQDSSNSPLHF
TRBJ1-5 | TRBV24-1 | . | . | TGTGCCACCAGTGAGACGGGGAGCCAGCCCCAGCATTTT | CATSETGSQPQHF
TRBJ1-5 | TRBV19 | few | . | TGTGCCAGTAGTATAGAATCGGGTAATAGCAATCAGCCCCAGCATTTT | CASSIESGNSNQPQHF
TRBJ2-1 | TRBV30 | many | TRBD2 | TGTGCCTGCCGGACTAGCGGGAGGGCCTACAATGAGCAGTTCTTC | CACRTSGRAYNEQFF
TRBJ1-2 | TRBV20-1 | . | . | TGCAGTGCAAAAAAATCAGGGGTTCTACTCTATGGCTACACCTTC | CSAKKSGVLLYGYTF
TRBJ1-3 | TRBV18 | many | . | TGTGCCAGCTCACCTGGGCCGCGCTCTGGAAACACCATATATTTT | CASSPGPRSGNTIYF
TRBJ2-7 | TRBV19 | few | TRBD1 | TGTGCCAGTAGCCAAAGACAGGGGGCATACGAGCAGTACTTC | CASSQRQGAYEQYF
TRBJ1-3 | TRBV10-3 | many | . | TGTGCCATCAGTGGAGGGCTACAGCTAAGCTCTGGAAACACCATATATTTT | CAISGGLQLSSGNTIYF
TRBJ2-1 | TRBV30 | many | . | TGTGCCTGGAGTGTAAGAAGTTGGGGGAATGAGCAGTTCTTC | CAWSVRSWGNEQFF
TRBJ1-1 | TRBV28 | many | . | TGTGCCAGCAGTTTTTTCCAAGGAGCTTTCTTT | CASSFFQGAFF
TRBJ2-3 | TRBV20-1 | few | . | TGCAGTGCCCGGGACAACCAGAGATTCACAGATACGCAGTATTTT | CSARDNQRFTDTQYF
TRBJ2-5 | TRBV6-1 | many | TRBD2 | TGTGCCAGCAGTGACCAAGCGGGAGGGCCAGAGACCCAGTACTTC | CASSDQAGGPETQYF